The source of this T cell receptor beta chain is a study of technical replicates of blood from several donors. Using immunoSEQ multiplex PCR, the repertoire was profiled, and TCRdb retains in-frame clones only, with some absent. Counted here are around 58,000 clones, around 87% occurring once; the ten biggest clones make up about 5.1%. The CDR3 is 13 amino acids. The V end was cut by 4 bases, the J end by 4 bases, with 8 bases between. Germline CDR1 and CDR2: LGHNT and FRNRAP. Sequenced material: PBMCs. The clonotype was recovered from a human donor in good health. Some clones in this sample may be carry-over from other donors' samples. The rearrangement joins TRBV12-5 to TRBJ1-5; D is possibly TRBD1 (5 bases). As DNA, the CDR3 is TGTGCTAGTGGTTGGGGCCCTAATCAGCCCCAGCATTTT. This sequence encodes CASGWGPNQPQHF.